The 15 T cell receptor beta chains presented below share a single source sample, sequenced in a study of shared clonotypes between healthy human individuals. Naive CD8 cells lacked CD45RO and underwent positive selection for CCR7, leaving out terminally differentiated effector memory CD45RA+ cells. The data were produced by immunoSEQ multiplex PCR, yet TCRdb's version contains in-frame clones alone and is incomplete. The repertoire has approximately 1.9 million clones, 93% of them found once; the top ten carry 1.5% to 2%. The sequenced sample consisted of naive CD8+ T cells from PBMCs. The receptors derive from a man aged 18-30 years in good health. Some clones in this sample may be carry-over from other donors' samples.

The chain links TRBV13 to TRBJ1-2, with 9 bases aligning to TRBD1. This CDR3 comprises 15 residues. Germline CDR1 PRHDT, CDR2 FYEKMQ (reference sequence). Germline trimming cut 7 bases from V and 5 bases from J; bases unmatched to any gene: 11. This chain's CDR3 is CASIIPGQGEYGYTF. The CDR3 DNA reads TGTGCCAGCATAATTCCGGGACAGGGAGAATATGGCTACACCTTC.

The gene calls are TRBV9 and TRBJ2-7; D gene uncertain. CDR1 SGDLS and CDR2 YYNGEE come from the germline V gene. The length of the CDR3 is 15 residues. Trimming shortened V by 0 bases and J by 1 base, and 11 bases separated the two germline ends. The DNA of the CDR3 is TGTGCCAGCAGCGTAGAGGCCTCGTCATCCTACGAGCAGTACTTC. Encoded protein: CASSVEASSSYEQYF. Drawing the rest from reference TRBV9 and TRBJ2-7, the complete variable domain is DSGVTQTPKHLITATGQRVTLRCSPRSGDLSVYWYQQSLDQGLQFLIQYYNGEERAKGNILERFSAQQFPDLHSELNLSSLELGDSALYFCASSVEASSSYEQYFGPGTRLTVT.

The CDR3 spells CAIRGGGMNTEAFF. CDR3 in DNA: TGTGCCATCAGGGGCGGGGGCATGAACACTGAAGCTTTCTTT. The chain couples TRBV10-3 to TRBJ1-1; D might be TRBD1 (6 bases). Germline CDR1 and CDR2: ENHRY and SYGVKD. The CDR3 runs to 14 residues. The germline V and J ends were trimmed by 6 bases and 0 bases, with 11 bases remaining between them.

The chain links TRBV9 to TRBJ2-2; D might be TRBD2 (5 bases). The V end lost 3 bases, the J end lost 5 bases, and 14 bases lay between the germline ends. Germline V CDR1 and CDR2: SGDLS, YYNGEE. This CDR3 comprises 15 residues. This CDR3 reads CASSGEGVATGELFF. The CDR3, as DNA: TGTGCCAGCAGCGGAGAGGGAGTTGCGACCGGGGAGCTGTTTTTT. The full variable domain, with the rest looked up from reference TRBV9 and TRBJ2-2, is DSGVTQTPKHLITATGQRVTLRCSPRSGDLSVYWYQQSLDQGLQFLIQYYNGEERAKGNILERFSAQQFPDLHSELNLSSLELGDSALYFCASSGEGVATGELFFGEGSRLTVL.

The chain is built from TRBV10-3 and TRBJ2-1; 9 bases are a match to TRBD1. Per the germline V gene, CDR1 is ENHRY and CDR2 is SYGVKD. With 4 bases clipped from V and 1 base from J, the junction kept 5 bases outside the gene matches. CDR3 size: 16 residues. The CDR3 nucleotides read TGTGCCATCAGTGGGGCCGGGACAGGGTCCTACAATGAGCAGTTCTTC. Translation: CAISGAGTGSYNEQFF.

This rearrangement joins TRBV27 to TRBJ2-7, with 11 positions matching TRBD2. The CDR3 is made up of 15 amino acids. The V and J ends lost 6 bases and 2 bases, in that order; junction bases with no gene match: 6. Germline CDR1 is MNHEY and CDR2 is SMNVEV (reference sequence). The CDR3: CASSLWTSGPYEQYF. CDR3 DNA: TGTGCCAGCAGCCTCTGGACTAGCGGGCCCTACGAGCAGTACTTC.

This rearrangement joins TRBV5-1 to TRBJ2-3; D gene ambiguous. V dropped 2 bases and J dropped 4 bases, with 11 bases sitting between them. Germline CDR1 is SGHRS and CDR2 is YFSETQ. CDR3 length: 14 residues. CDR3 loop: CASSFDRVADTQYF. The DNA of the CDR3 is TGCGCCAGCAGCTTTGACCGGGTCGCAGATACGCAGTATTTT.

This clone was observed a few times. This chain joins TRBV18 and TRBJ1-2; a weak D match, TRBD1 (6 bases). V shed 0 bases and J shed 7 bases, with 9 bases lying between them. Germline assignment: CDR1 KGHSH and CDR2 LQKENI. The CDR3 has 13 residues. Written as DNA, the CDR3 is TGTGCCAGCTCACCACCCCAGGGGCTTGGCTACACCTTC. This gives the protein CASSPPQGLGYTF.

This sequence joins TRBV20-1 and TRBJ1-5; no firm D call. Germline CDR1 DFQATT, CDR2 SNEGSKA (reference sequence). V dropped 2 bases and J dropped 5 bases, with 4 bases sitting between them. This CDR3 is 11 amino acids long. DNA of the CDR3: TGCAGTGCTAGATCGGATCAGCCCCAGCATTTT. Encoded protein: CSARSDQPQHF.

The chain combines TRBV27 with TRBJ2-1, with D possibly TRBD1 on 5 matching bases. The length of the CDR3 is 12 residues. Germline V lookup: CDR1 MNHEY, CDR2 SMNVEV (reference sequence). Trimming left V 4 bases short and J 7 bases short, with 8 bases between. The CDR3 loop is CASSYKGNEQFF. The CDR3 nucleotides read TGTGCCAGCAGTTACAAGGGGAATGAGCAGTTCTTC.

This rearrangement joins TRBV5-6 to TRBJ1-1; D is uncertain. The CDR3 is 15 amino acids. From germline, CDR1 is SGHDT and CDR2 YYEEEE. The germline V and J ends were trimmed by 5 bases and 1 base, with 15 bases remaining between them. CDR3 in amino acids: CASRVRGGGNTEAFF. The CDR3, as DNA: TGTGCCAGCAGGGTACGAGGCGGCGGGAACACTGAAGCTTTCTTT.

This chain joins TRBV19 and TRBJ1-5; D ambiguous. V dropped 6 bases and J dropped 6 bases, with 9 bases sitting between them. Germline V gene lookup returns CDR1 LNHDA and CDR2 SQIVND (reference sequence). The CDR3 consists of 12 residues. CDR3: CASRMGSQPQHF. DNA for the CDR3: TGTGCCAGTAGGATGGGCAGTCAGCCCCAGCATTTT.

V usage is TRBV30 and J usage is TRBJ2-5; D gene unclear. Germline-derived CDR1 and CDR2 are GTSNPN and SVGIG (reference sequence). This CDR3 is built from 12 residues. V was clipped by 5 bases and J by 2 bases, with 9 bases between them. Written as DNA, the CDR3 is TGTGCCTGGGCTTTACAGCAAGAGACCCAGTACTTC. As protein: CAWALQQETQYF. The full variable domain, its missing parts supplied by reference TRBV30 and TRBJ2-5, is SQTIHQWPATLVQPVGSPLSLECTVEGTSNPNLYWYRQAAGRGLQLLFYSVGIGQISSEVPQNLSASRPQDRQFILSSKKLLLSDSGFYLCAWALQQETQYFGPGTRLLVL.

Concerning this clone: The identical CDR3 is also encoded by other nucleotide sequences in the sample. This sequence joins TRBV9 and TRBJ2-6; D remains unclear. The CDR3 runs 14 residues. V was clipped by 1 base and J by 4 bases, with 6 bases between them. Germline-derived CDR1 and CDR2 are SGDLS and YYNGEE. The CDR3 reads CASSVSSGANVLTF. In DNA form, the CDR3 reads TGTGCCAGCAGCGTATCTTCCGGGGCCAACGTCCTGACTTTC.

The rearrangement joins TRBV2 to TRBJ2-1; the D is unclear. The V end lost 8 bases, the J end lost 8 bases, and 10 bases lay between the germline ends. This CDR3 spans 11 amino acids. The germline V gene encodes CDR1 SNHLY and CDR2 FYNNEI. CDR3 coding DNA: TGTGCCAGCGGCTTAATCTATGAGCAGTTCTTC. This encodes CASGLIYEQFF.